These 22 T cell receptor beta chains were sequenced from one sample in a study of cytomegalovirus exposure and HLA in healthy donors. PCR used 60 Vbeta primers and 13 Jbeta primers. Repertoires were generated with immunoSEQ multiplex PCR, while TCRdb's copy carries only in-frame clones and drops some. The sample yields 200,000 or so clones, about 78% seen once. The sample taken for sequencing was PBMCs. Receptors originate from a woman in her 30s in good health and CMV-seronegative.

This clone turned up a few times. The chain employs TRBV7-2 and TRBJ1-2; D is possibly TRBD1 (5 bases). CDR1 is SGHTA and CDR2 is FQGNSA in the germline V gene. The CDR3 loop spans 13 amino acids. Trimming removed 3 bases at V and 5 bases at J, with 10 bases between. The CDR3 sequence is CASSFPGPYGYTF. CDR3 DNA sequence: TGTGCCAGCAGCTTTCCAGGGCCTTATGGCTACACCTTC. Using reference TRBV7-2 and TRBJ1-2 for the parts outside the CDR3, the full variable domain is GAGVSQSPSNKVTEKGKDVELRCDPISGHTALYWYRQSLGQGLEFLIYFQGNSAPDKSGLPSDRFSAERTGGSVSTLTIQRTQQEDSAVYLCASSFPGPYGYTFGSGTRLTVV.

The V and J genes are TRBV13 and TRBJ2-1, with 7 bases that match TRBD2. There are 13 residues in the CDR3. V lost 4 bases, J lost 9 bases, and 6 bases stayed unmatched. Germline lookup yields CDR1 PRHDT and CDR2 FYEKMQ (reference sequence). The CDR3 loop reads CASSSGGRAEQFF. The DNA for the CDR3 is TGTGCCAGCAGCTCCGGAGGGAGGGCTGAGCAGTTCTTC.

The chain recombines TRBV7-2 with TRBJ2-7, with D possibly TRBD2 on 7 matching bases. V was shortened by 1 base and J by 2 bases, with 9 bases between the two germline ends. CDR3 length equals 14 residues. Germline V gene sequence: CDR1 SGHTA, CDR2 FQGNSA. For the CDR3, the DNA is TGTGCCAGCAGCTTAGAGGGGGGGGCCTACGAGCAGTACTTC. Amino acids: CASSLEGGAYEQYF.

CDR3 loop: CASSFWSVNSPLHF. CDR3 coding DNA: TGTGCCAGCAGCTTCTGGTCGGTAAATTCACCCCTCCACTTT. The chain couples TRBV5-4 to TRBJ1-6, with no clear D. The CDR3 has 14 amino acids. Deletions cut 2 bases from V and 7 bases from J, with 10 bases between. Germline values: CDR1 SGHNT, CDR2 YYREEE (reference sequence).

The rearrangement links TRBV18 to TRBJ2-5; the D gene is possibly TRBD1 (6 bases). V was pared by 2 bases and J by 5 bases, with 15 bases between. Per germline, CDR1 KGHSH and CDR2 LQKENI. The CDR3 extends over 15 amino acids. CDR3 sequence: CASSPSSGVSETQYF. The CDR3 bases are TGTGCCAGCTCACCATCTTCAGGGGTCAGCGAGACCCAGTACTTC. Complete variable domain (other parts from reference TRBV18 and TRBJ2-5): NAGVMQNPRHLVRRRGQEARLRCSPMKGHSHVYWYRQLPEEGLKFMVYLQKENIIDESGMPKERFSAEFPKEGPSILRIQQVVRGDSAAYFCASSPSSGVSETQYFGPGTRLLVL.

CDR3 DNA: TGCGCCAGCAGCGGGGACAGGGGGAGCTCGTTCTCTGGGGCCAACGTCCTGACTTTC. Its translation: CASSGDRGSSFSGANVLTF. The gene calls are TRBV5-1 and TRBJ2-6, with 11 positions matching TRBD1. The V and J ends lost 4 bases and 0 bases, in that order; junction bases with no gene match: 9. The germline gives CDR1 SGHRS, CDR2 YFSETQ. The CDR3 is made up of 19 amino acids.

V is TRBV5-6 and J is TRBJ2-7, with 7 positions matching TRBD1. The CDR3 spans 14 residues. V lost 0 bases and J lost 0; bases outside the gene matches: 0. The V gene's germline CDR1 is SGHDT and CDR2 YYEEEE. CDR3 sequence reads: CASSLGDSSYEQYF. CDR3 bases: TGTGCCAGCAGCTTGGGGGACAGCTCCTACGAGCAGTACTTC.

The chain couples TRBV28 to TRBJ2-3; 8 nucleotides line up with TRBD2. Germline-derived CDR1 and CDR2 are MDHEN and SYDVKM. The CDR3 sequence is 15 residues long. V lost 3 bases and J lost 3; bases outside the gene matches: 5. CDR3 residues: CASSFWGTSTDTQYF. In DNA form, the CDR3 reads TGTGCCAGCAGTTTCTGGGGGACTAGTACAGATACGCAGTATTTT.

V is TRBV5-4 and J is TRBJ2-2, with D possibly being TRBD2 (5 bases). Germline CDR1 is SGHNT and CDR2 is YYREEE (reference sequence). This CDR3 has 15 residues. V lost 0 bases to trimming and J lost 6 bases, with 12 bases between them. In nucleotides, the CDR3 is TGTGCCAGCAGCTTGGGGAGCGGTTTCGCCGGGGAGCTGTTTTTT. Translated: CASSLGSGFAGELFF.

V is TRBV11-2 and J is TRBJ2-7, with 10 bases lining up with TRBD2. CDR1 and CDR2 from the germline V gene are SGHAT and FQNNGV. V was pared by 4 bases and J by 6 bases, with 12 bases of the junction left unmatched. CDR3 length: 16 amino acids. CDR3 DNA sequence: TGTGCCAGCAGCTCTCTAGCGGGGGTGACCCAGGGCGAGCAGTACTTC. It translates to CASSSLAGVTQGEQYF.

The chain uses TRBV9 and TRBJ2-7, with 8 bases that match TRBD2. V shed 0 bases, J shed 2 bases, and the junction held 4 bases outside the gene matches. CDR1 and CDR2 (germline): SGDLS, YYNGEE. This CDR3 is 15 amino acids long. The CDR3 nucleotides are TGTGCCAGCAGCGTAGCAGCGGGGGACCCCTACGAGCAGTACTTC. Translated: CASSVAAGDPYEQYF.

This clone was seen a few times. This chain uses TRBV2 with TRBJ1-5, with D perhaps matching TRBD1 (5 bases). CDR1 and CDR2 from the germline V gene are SNHLY and FYNNEI. V shed 4 bases and J shed 4 bases, with 11 bases lying between them. The CDR3 totals 14 residues. The CDR3 sequence is CASSARAGNQPQHF. DNA for the CDR3: TGTGCCAGCAGTGCCCGGGCAGGGAATCAGCCCCAGCATTTT.

The V gene is TRBV28, the J gene TRBJ2-7, with a tentative D call TRBD2 (6 bases). The CDR3 extends over 12 amino acids. The V and J ends lost 8 bases and 0 bases respectively, with 8 bases between them. Looked up from germline, CDR1 is MDHEN and CDR2 is SYDVKM. CDR3 residues: CASGGSSYEQYF. The CDR3 nucleotides are TGTGCCAGCGGGGGGAGCTCCTACGAGCAGTACTTC.

This chain joins TRBV10-3 and TRBJ1-5; a weak D match, TRBD1 (6 bases). The CDR3 is 14 residues long. Germline V CDR1 and CDR2: ENHRY, SYGVKD. V was trimmed by 2 bases and J by 4 bases, leaving 9 bases between them. CDR3 in DNA: TGTGCCATCAGTGAGAACACAGGGAATCAGCCCCAGCATTTT. Protein product: CAISENTGNQPQHF.

V is TRBV5-1 and J is TRBJ2-1, with 13 nucleotides matching TRBD2. Trimming at V came to 4 bases and at J to 0 bases, leaving 7 bases not matched to a gene. In germline, CDR1 is SGHRS, CDR2 YFSETQ. This CDR3 contains 18 residues. CDR3 in amino acids: CASSPGLAGVSSYNEQFF. As DNA, the CDR3 is TGCGCCAGCAGCCCCGGACTAGCGGGGGTCAGCTCCTACAATGAGCAGTTCTTC.

V usage is TRBV4-1 and J usage is TRBJ1-4; 7 nucleotides match TRBD1. V shed 3 bases, J shed 11 bases, and the junction held 9 bases outside the gene matches. Per germline, CDR1 MGHRA and CDR2 YSYEKL. CDR3 length: 14 residues. CDR3 in DNA: TGCGCCAGCAGCCATCTATTGCCGGGACAGAAACTGTTTTTT. Amino acid sequence: CASSHLLPGQKLFF.

Here the CDR3 DNA reads TGTGCCAGTAGTATAGGAGGGTGGAATGAGCAGTTCTTC. Translated, it gives CASSIGGWNEQFF. The V and J genes are TRBV19 and TRBJ2-1, with D possibly being TRBD2 (5 bases). This CDR3 region has 13 residues. Trimming cost V 1 base and J 7 bases, with 8 bases left between them. Germline V CDR1 and CDR2: LNHDA, SQIVND (reference sequence).

V is TRBV6-5 and J is TRBJ1-2; D unclear. The CDR3 has 13 amino acids. CDR1 is MNHEY, CDR2 SVGAGI, per germline. V was clipped by 4 bases and J by 5 bases, with 11 bases between them. Here the CDR3 DNA reads TGTGCCAGCAGTTCTAGAGAGAATTATGGCTACACCTTC. As protein: CASSSRENYGYTF.

A remark on this clone: The same CDR3 arises from other DNA sequences in this sample as well. The chain carries TRBV19 and TRBJ1-1, with 8 bases lining up with TRBD1. Germline assignment: CDR1 LNHDA and CDR2 SQIVND (reference sequence). V lost 5 bases to trimming and J lost 1 base; unmatched junction nucleotides: 3. The CDR3 loop spans 14 amino acids. This CDR3 is CASSLGQGNTEAFF. In DNA, the CDR3 is TGTGCCAGTAGTTTAGGACAGGGGAACACTGAAGCTTTCTTT. Drawing the rest from reference TRBV19 and TRBJ1-1, the complete variable domain is DGGITQSPKYLFRKEGQNVTLSCEQNLNHDAMYWYRQDPGQGLRLIYYSQIVNDFQKGDIAEGYSVSREKKESFPLTVTSAQKNPTAFYLCASSLGQGNTEAFFGQGTRLTVV.

J is TRBJ2-7 and V is TRBV29-1; possible D gene TRBD1, 6 bases. The CDR3 sequence is 14 residues long. Germline V gene data show CDR1 as SQVTM and CDR2 as ANQGSEA. V dropped 4 bases and J dropped 3 bases, with 16 bases sitting between them. CDR3 coding DNA: TGCAGCGTTGTAGGGGGTACCTACCTCTACGAGCAGTACTTC. Its translation: CSVVGGTYLYEQYF.

The chain uses TRBV15 and TRBJ2-7; 7 bases fit TRBD2. V gave up 2 bases and J gave up 2 bases; unmatched junction bases: 6. The CDR3 contains 15 residues. Per germline, CDR1 LNHNV and CDR2 YYDKDF (reference sequence). CDR3 sequence reads: CATSRRSGGPYEQYF. The CDR3 nucleotides read TGTGCCACCAGCAGACGTTCGGGGGGTCCCTACGAGCAGTACTTC.

This chain links TRBV5-6 with TRBJ2-7, with 7 positions matching TRBD2. This CDR3 is 15 amino acids long. The trim removed 0 bases at V and 2 bases at J, leaving 5 bases unmatched. Germline CDR1 SGHDT, CDR2 YYEEEE. The CDR3 reads CASSLGASGPYEQYF. The CDR3, as DNA: TGTGCCAGCAGCTTGGGTGCTAGCGGCCCCTACGAGCAGTACTTC. Filled out from reference TRBV5-6 and TRBJ2-7, the complete variable domain reads DAGVTQSPTHLIKTRGQQVTLRCSPKSGHDTVSWYQQALGQGPQFIFQYYEEEERQRGNFPDRFSGHQFPNYSSELNVNALLLGDSALYLCASSLGASGPYEQYFGPGTRLTVT.